The 32 T cell receptor beta chains below all came from one sample that was sequenced in a study of blood T cell repertoires in COVID-19. TCRdb's table, derived via immunoSEQ multiplex PCR, lists solely in-frame clones and lacks some. Among 150,000 or so clones listed, approximately 85% were seen once. Sequences were obtained from peripheral blood. Every receptor here comes from a woman aged 45 to 65 with COVID-19, enrolled during active disease.

The J gene is TRBJ1-2, the V gene TRBV30; possible D gene TRBD1, 6 bases. Germline V lookup: CDR1 GTSNPN, CDR2 SVGIG (reference sequence). V lost 5 bases and J lost 5, with 12 bases in between. This CDR3 contains 12 residues. The DNA of the CDR3 is TGTGCCTGGGCCACAGGGCCATATGGCTACACCTTC. Translated, it gives CAWATGPYGYTF.

The rearrangement links TRBV27 to TRBJ1-5; D may be TRBD1 (5 bases). CDR3 length: 13 amino acids. V dropped 4 bases and J dropped 5 bases, with 9 bases sitting between them. Germline CDR1 reads MNHEY; CDR2 reads SMNVEV (reference sequence). Written as DNA, the CDR3 is TGTGCCAGCAGTTGGGGGGGGGATCAGCCCCAGCATTTT. This gives the protein CASSWGGDQPQHF.

The chain links TRBV11-2 to TRBJ2-2; D not resolved. Germline lookup yields CDR1 SGHAT and CDR2 FQNNGV. The CDR3 spans 13 residues. V was trimmed by 5 bases and J by 4 bases, leaving 8 bases between them. The CDR3 region is CASSPRGTGELFF. The CDR3 DNA reads as TGTGCCAGCAGCCCGCGAGGCACCGGGGAGCTGTTTTTT.

This chain connects TRBV4-2 to TRBJ1-1, with 9 positions matching TRBD1. The junction had 7 bases not matched to a gene; V was cut back by 4 bases and J by 4 bases. CDR1 is LGHNA and CDR2 is YNFKEQ in the germline V gene. CDR3 length: 15 residues. In nucleotides, the CDR3 is TGTGCCAGCAGCCGCGGACAGGGGTTGAGCACTGAAGCTTTCTTT. It encodes CASSRGQGLSTEAFF.

CDR3 sequence reads: CASSQVRLGTEAFF. The DNA of the CDR3 is TGTGCCAGCAGCCAGGTCAGGTTGGGCACTGAAGCTTTCTTT. V and J are TRBV3-1 (or the pseudogene TRBV3-2) and TRBJ1-1; no reliable D call. Trimming stripped 3 bases from V and 4 bases from J, with 12 bases between. There are 14 residues in the CDR3. CDR1 is LGHDT and CDR2 is YNNKEL in the germline V gene (reference sequence).

The V gene is TRBV2, the J gene TRBJ2-1; D remains ambiguous. Germline V CDR1 and CDR2: SNHLY, FYNNEI. V lost 11 bases to trimming and J lost 6 bases, with 5 bases between them. This CDR3 is built from 9 residues. DNA for the CDR3: TGTGCCGCGAGCAATGAGCAGTTCTTC. Protein product: CAASNEQFF.

This chain links TRBV6-1 with TRBJ2-2, with TRBD2 identical over 10 bases. Trimming took 1 base from V and 1 from J; bases not matched to a gene: 0. CDR3 length: 16 amino acids. Germline assignment: CDR1 MNHNS and CDR2 SASEGT. CDR3 nucleotides: TGTGCCAGCAGTGAAGTAGCGGGGGGGAACACCGGGGAGCTGTTTTTT. Protein sequence: CASSEVAGGNTGELFF.

This rearrangement joins TRBV4-1 to TRBJ2-3; TRBD2 matches at 11 bases. CDR3 length equals 13 residues. Unmatched junction bases numbered 5, after V lost 9 bases and J lost 6 bases. Germline V gives CDR1 MGHRA, CDR2 YSYEKL. CDR3 in DNA: TGCGCCAGTCATAGCGGGGGGGTTGATACGCAGTATTTT. This encodes CASHSGGVDTQYF.

The CDR3 reads CSVVLGAGETQYF. CDR3 nucleotides: TGCAGCGTTGTATTGGGGGCCGGGGAGACCCAGTACTTC. V gene TRBV29-1 combines with J gene TRBJ2-5; possibly TRBD1 for D (6 bases). The CDR3 runs 13 residues. Germline loops: CDR1 SQVTM, CDR2 ANQGSEA. Trimming removed 4 bases at V and 5 bases at J, with 14 bases between. The full variable domain, its missing parts supplied by reference TRBV29-1 and TRBJ2-5, is SAVISQKPSRDICQRGTSLTIQCQVDSQVTMMFWYRQQPGQSLTLIATANQGSEATYESGFVIDKFPISRPNLTFSTLTVSNMSPEDSSIYLCSVVLGAGETQYFGPGTRLLVL.

The sample holds one count of this clone. The chain uses TRBV4-2 and TRBJ1-1, with 9 bases aligning to TRBD1. The germline V gene encodes CDR1 LGHNA and CDR2 YNFKEQ. V lost 2 bases to trimming and J lost 3 bases; unmatched junction nucleotides: 13. This CDR3 is built from 18 residues. CDR3 bases: TGTGCCAGCAGCCAATATACAGGGGGCGCGTTAGGTGACACTGAAGCTTTCTTT. Translated, it gives CASSQYTGGALGDTEAFF.

The rearrangement uses TRBV4-2 and TRBJ1-3; TRBD1 agrees at 7 bases. Germline CDR1 and CDR2: LGHNA and YNFKEQ. With V trimmed by 2 bases and J by 0 bases, 4 bases remained unmatched. The CDR3 has 16 amino acids. The DNA of the CDR3 is TGTGCCAGCAGCCAACAGACAGGGTCCTCTGGAAACACCATATATTTT. Encoded protein: CASSQQTGSSGNTIYF.

This sequence joins TRBV19 and TRBJ2-5, with TRBD1 matching over 7 bases. V trimming: 6 bases; J trimming: 5 bases; junction bases outside the gene matches: 9. The CDR3 has 14 amino acids. The V gene's germline CDR1 is LNHDA and CDR2 SQIVND (reference sequence). The CDR3 nucleotides are TGTGCCAGTAGGCAAAGGGACAGAGGGGAGACCCAGTACTTC. Protein: CASRQRDRGETQYF.

The rearrangement links TRBV7-2 to TRBJ1-2; 7 bases are shared with TRBD1. In germline, CDR1 is SGHTA, CDR2 FQGNSA. V was clipped by 1 base and J by 6 bases; unmatched bases: 8. This CDR3 region has 15 residues. This chain's CDR3 is CASSLEQGMVNGYTF. The CDR3, as DNA: TGTGCCAGCAGCTTAGAACAGGGGATGGTAAATGGCTACACCTTC.

This rearrangement joins TRBV28 to TRBJ2-1, with 7 bases identical to TRBD1. Germline CDR1 is MDHEN and CDR2 is SYDVKM. The trim removed 4 bases at V and 0 bases at J, leaving 3 bases unmatched. The CDR3 length is 15 residues. This CDR3 reads CASSSTGSSYNEQFF. Written as DNA, the CDR3 is TGTGCCAGCAGTTCGACAGGGAGCTCCTACAATGAGCAGTTCTTC.

The chain joins TRBV2 to TRBJ1-1, with 11 bases aligning to TRBD1. The CDR3 covers 16 residues. V trimming: 6 bases; J trimming: 0 bases; junction bases outside the gene matches: 6. Germline assignment: CDR1 SNHLY and CDR2 FYNNEI. CDR3 coding DNA: TGTGCCAGCAGCCTCGGGACAGGGGGGATGAACACTGAAGCTTTCTTT. This translates into CASSLGTGGMNTEAFF.

The chain has TRBV27 and TRBJ1-2; weak D call: TRBD1 (5 bases). The CDR3 contains 13 residues. Trimming took 2 bases from V and 3 from J, leaving 7 bases between them. In germline, CDR1 is MNHEY, CDR2 SMNVEV (reference sequence). The CDR3: CASSLTGDYGYTF. The CDR3 DNA sequence: TGTGCCAGCAGTTTAACAGGCGACTATGGCTACACCTTC.

The chain couples TRBV29-1 to TRBJ2-7, with 9 bases that match TRBD1. Germline CDR1 SQVTM, CDR2 ANQGSEA. This CDR3 spans 15 amino acids. V dropped 8 bases and J dropped 2; count of bases not matched to a gene: 13. As DNA, the CDR3 is TGCAGCACCGAACCTAGGACAGGGGTCCCCTACGAGCAGTACTTC. This codes for CSTEPRTGVPYEQYF.

The rearrangement links TRBV11-2 to TRBJ2-3; no reliable D call. V was pared by 5 bases and J by 8 bases, with 8 bases between. CDR3 size: 11 residues. Germline lookup yields CDR1 SGHAT and CDR2 FQNNGV. The CDR3 spells CASSPSSTQYF. For the CDR3, the DNA is TGTGCCAGCAGCCCGAGCTCTACGCAGTATTTT.

The rearrangement joins TRBV19 to TRBJ1-6; D is unclear. Germline V gives CDR1 LNHDA, CDR2 SQIVND (reference sequence). The V and J ends lost 3 bases and 7 bases respectively, with 7 bases between them. The CDR3 loop spans 13 amino acids. The CDR3 coding sequence is TGTGCCAGTAGTATTTATGAGAATTCACCCCTCCACTTT. Its protein product is CASSIYENSPLHF.

The CDR3 protein is CASSEETETSTDTQYF. In DNA, the CDR3 is TGTGCCAGCAGTGAAGAAACAGAAACTAGCACAGATACGCAGTATTTT. The V and J genes are TRBV2 and TRBJ2-3; D uncertain. V was pared by 1 base and J by 0 bases, with 11 bases between. Germline V gene sequence: CDR1 SNHLY, CDR2 FYNNEI. The CDR3 covers 16 residues.

This chain links TRBV15 with TRBJ1-2; D is possibly TRBD1 (5 bases). This CDR3 has 11 residues. V gave up 4 bases and J gave up 8 bases, with 8 bases separating them. CDR1 LNHNV and CDR2 YYDKDF come from the germline V gene (reference sequence). For the CDR3, the DNA is TGTGCCACCAGCATAGGGGTCGGCTACACCTTC. It encodes CATSIGVGYTF. Based on the CDR3 plus reference TRBV15 and TRBJ1-2, the full variable domain is DAMVIQNPRYQVTQFGKPVTLSCSQTLNHNVMYWYQQKSSQAPKLLFHYYDKDFNNEADTPDNFQSRRPNTSFCFLDIRSPGLGDTAMYLCATSIGVGYTFGSGTRLTVV.

For the CDR3, the DNA is TGTGCCAGCAGCCCCGGACTAGCGAATGAGCAGTTCTTC. Protein sequence: CASSPGLANEQFF. This sequence joins TRBV2 and TRBJ2-1, with 9 bases identical to TRBD2. The germline V gene has CDR1 SNHLY and CDR2 FYNNEI. This CDR3 is 13 amino acids long. Unmatched junction bases numbered 4, after V lost 6 bases and J lost 7 bases.

This clone was seen once. The rearrangement uses TRBV5-4 and TRBJ2-5; 16 bases fit TRBD2. Germline CDR1 reads SGHNT; CDR2 reads YYREEE (reference sequence). With 2 bases clipped from V and 2 bases from J, the junction kept 3 bases outside the gene matches. The CDR3 spans 17 residues. The CDR3 here is CASSFPGLAGGQETQYF. The CDR3 nucleotides read TGTGCCAGCAGCTTTCCGGGACTAGCGGGGGGGCAAGAGACCCAGTACTTC.

The chain uses TRBV18 and TRBJ1-5; 8 bases match TRBD1. The junction had 9 bases not matched to a gene; V was cut back by 6 bases and J by 2 bases. Germline CDR1 is KGHSH and CDR2 is LQKENI. The CDR3 loop spans 16 amino acids. The CDR3 loop reads CASSRAGGIGNQPQHF. The CDR3 DNA is TGTGCCAGCTCTCGGGCAGGGGGCATTGGCAATCAGCCCCAGCATTTT.

This clone was counted a single time. The rearrangement uses TRBV11-2 and TRBJ1-4; the match to TRBD1 covers 7 bases. The ends lost 4 bases at V and 15 bases at J; junction bases unmatched: 8. Looked up from germline, CDR1 is SGHAT and CDR2 is FQNNGV. CDR3 length: 12 amino acids. This chain's CDR3 is CASSSPDRAMFF. The CDR3, as DNA: TGTGCCAGCAGCTCCCCAGACAGGGCCATGTTTTTT. Using reference TRBV11-2 and TRBJ1-4 for the parts outside the CDR3, the full variable domain is EAGVAQSPRYKIIEKRQSVAFWCNPISGHATLYWYQQILGQGPKLLIQFQNNGVVDDSQLPKDRFSAERLKGVDSTLKIQPAKLEDSAVYLCASSSPDRAMFFGSGTQLSVL.

The rearrangement uses TRBV5-6 and TRBJ1-1, with TRBD1 matching over 9 bases. Germline-derived CDR1 and CDR2 are SGHDT and YYEEEE. The CDR3 is made up of 15 amino acids. The ends lost 4 bases at V and 3 bases at J; junction bases unmatched: 7. The DNA of the CDR3 is TGTGCCAGCAGCCCGAGGGACAGGGAGCACACTGAAGCTTTCTTT. Translated: CASSPRDREHTEAFF.

This chain joins TRBV28 and TRBJ1-2, with D maybe TRBD1 (6 bases). The V gene lost 3 bases and the J gene lost 3 bases, with 20 bases spanning the gap. The CDR3 covers 17 residues. Germline CDR1 MDHEN, CDR2 SYDVKM. The CDR3 bases are TGTGCCAGCAGTTTGGCGAGCGTGAACAGGGTCGACTATGGCTACACCTTC. Protein: CASSLASVNRVDYGYTF.

The chain combines TRBV30 with TRBJ1-1; the D is unclear. This CDR3 contains 13 residues. Deletions cut 0 bases from V and 2 bases from J, with 7 bases between. Per the germline V gene, CDR1 is GTSNPN and CDR2 is SVGIG (reference sequence). For the CDR3, the DNA is TGTGCCTGGAGTGTTGGGCTTAACACTGAAGCTTTCTTT. Translation gives CAWSVGLNTEAFF.

The genes are TRBV5-4 and TRBJ2-7; the match to TRBD1 covers 7 bases. The germline gives CDR1 SGHNT, CDR2 YYREEE (reference sequence). Unmatched junction bases numbered 2, after V lost 2 bases and J lost 3 bases. The CDR3 is 13 amino acids. The CDR3 region is CASSFGTVYEQYF. DNA for the CDR3: TGTGCCAGCAGCTTTGGGACAGTCTACGAGCAGTACTTC.

The chain couples TRBV6-5 to TRBJ2-7; 8 positions agree with TRBD2. The CDR3 runs 15 residues. Germline values: CDR1 MNHEY, CDR2 SVGAGI. The V segment lost 6 bases and the J segment 2 bases; nucleotides outside the gene matches: 9. Here the CDR3 reads CASSPSGGGTYEQYF. The CDR3 region has the DNA TGTGCCAGCAGCCCCTCGGGCGGGGGGACCTACGAGCAGTACTTC.

CDR3 DNA sequence: TGTGCCAGCAGCCAGGGGCTAGCGGGGGGGGGAAATGAGCAGTTCTTC. It specifies CASSQGLAGGGNEQFF. The V and J genes are TRBV7-6 and TRBJ2-1; 12 nucleotides agree with TRBD2. The CDR3 loop spans 16 amino acids. From germline, CDR1 is SGHVS and CDR2 FNYEAQ. Trimming took 5 bases from V and 7 from J; bases not matched to a gene: 9.

The rearrangement links TRBV28 to TRBJ1-2; 10 nucleotides line up with TRBD1. CDR1 MDHEN and CDR2 SYDVKM come from the germline V gene. The V segment lost 4 bases and the J segment 7 bases; nucleotides outside the gene matches: 9. The CDR3 sequence is 15 residues long. The CDR3 is CASSSGTGVAGGYTF. As DNA, the CDR3 is TGTGCCAGCAGTTCCGGGACAGGGGTCGCGGGTGGCTACACCTTC.